One sample yielded the 22 T cell receptor beta chains listed below, sequenced in a study of blood T cell repertoires in COVID-19. TCRdb's table, derived via immunoSEQ multiplex PCR, lists solely in-frame clones and lacks some. This table holds 180,000 or so clones, about 88% found once. The sequencing input was peripheral blood. Receptors originate from a man aged 18 to 30 with acute or convalescent COVID-19.

The chain is built from TRBV7-9 and TRBJ1-5; D is perhaps TRBD1 (5 bases). V lost 4 bases and J 0 bases, leaving 13 bases between the germline ends. Germline-derived CDR1 and CDR2 are SEHNR and FQNEAQ (reference sequence). This CDR3 is 16 amino acids long. CDR3 coding DNA: TGTGCCAGCAGCTCCGGGACGGACTATAGCAATCAGCCCCAGCATTTT. Translation gives CASSSGTDYSNQPQHF.

The chain is built from TRBV7-8 and TRBJ1-3; 8 bases align to TRBD1. CDR1 and CDR2 from the germline V gene are SGHVS and FQNEAQ. The length of the CDR3 is 16 residues. V dropped 1 base and J dropped 2; count of bases not matched to a gene: 4. This CDR3 reads CASSLGTGGAGNTIYF. As DNA, the CDR3 is TGTGCCAGCAGCTTAGGAACAGGGGGAGCTGGAAACACCATATATTTT.

The V gene is TRBV9, the J gene TRBJ2-2; D not resolved. The CDR3 has 14 residues. Germline V gene sequence: CDR1 SGDLS, CDR2 YYNGEE. V lost 1 base, J lost 2 bases, and 6 bases lay in between. CDR3 sequence reads: CASSVLGNTGELFF. The CDR3 DNA reads TGTGCCAGCAGCGTACTAGGTAACACCGGGGAGCTGTTTTTT.

This clone was observed once. This chain joins TRBV25-1 and TRBJ2-1; perhaps TRBD2 as D (5 bases). This CDR3 has 17 residues. Per the germline V gene, CDR1 is MGHDK and CDR2 is SYGVNS. The germline V and J ends were trimmed by 3 bases and 10 bases, with 25 bases remaining between them. CDR3 nucleotide sequence: TGTGCCAGCAGTGATAGCGATTACGGTATCGGGGAACAGGAGCAGTTCTTC. It codes for CASSDSDYGIGEQEQFF.

The chain is built from TRBV6-1 and TRBJ1-6; a possible D gene is TRBD1 (6 bases). V was cut by 2 bases and J by 5 bases, with 10 bases left in between. Germline V gene lookup returns CDR1 MNHNS and CDR2 SASEGT. The CDR3 contains 15 residues. The CDR3: CASSEKTGDNSPLHF. For the CDR3, the DNA is TGTGCCAGCAGTGAAAAGACAGGAGATAATTCACCCCTCCACTTT.

V gene TRBV2 combines with J gene TRBJ1-2; D remains unclear. This CDR3 is built from 13 residues. Germline V lookup: CDR1 SNHLY, CDR2 FYNNEI. Trimming took 1 base from V and 8 from J, leaving 11 bases between them. Written as DNA, the CDR3 is TGTGCCAGCAGTGAAGGAGGTGTCGGGGGCTACACCTTC. Translation: CASSEGGVGGYTF.

This chain connects TRBV24-1 to TRBJ1-3; tentative D call: TRBD1 (6 bases). V was cut by 0 bases and J by 4 bases, with 12 bases left in between. From germline, CDR1 is KGHDR and CDR2 SFDVKD. The CDR3 runs to 16 residues. CDR3 amino acids: CATSDLQLTGGNTIYF. Written as DNA, the CDR3 is TGTGCCACCAGTGATTTGCAATTAACAGGGGGAAACACCATATATTTT.

The CDR3: CASSLALAGLSYEQYV. The CDR3 nucleotides read TGTGCCAGCAGCTTGGCCCTAGCGGGGCTCTCCTACGAGCAGTACGTC. The chain joins TRBV5-6 to TRBJ2-7, with TRBD2 identical over 9 bases. V gave up 0 bases and J gave up 0 bases; unmatched junction bases: 4. CDR1 and CDR2 from the germline V gene are SGHDT and YYEEEE. The CDR3 covers 16 residues.

CDR3 nucleotide sequence: TGTGCCAGCAGCTTGGCGGGACAGAACTATGGCTACACCTTC. Translated: CASSLAGQNYGYTF. The chain has TRBV5-4 and TRBJ1-2; 7 positions match TRBD1. This CDR3 contains 14 residues. CDR1 is SGHNT, CDR2 YYREEE, per germline (reference sequence). The junction had 1 base not matched to a gene; V was cut back by 0 bases and J by 2 bases.

V and J are TRBV5-1 and TRBJ1-2; no clear D. This CDR3 region has 13 residues. CDR1 is SGHRS, CDR2 YFSETQ, per germline. The V end was cut by 4 bases, the J end by 9 bases, with 16 bases between. The CDR3: CASSLRPFRSYTF. In DNA, the CDR3 is TGCGCCAGCAGCCTGAGGCCGTTCCGGAGCTACACCTTC.

This clone was detected only a few times. This chain joins TRBV2 and TRBJ1-1, with 8 bases fitting TRBD1. Germline V lookup: CDR1 SNHLY, CDR2 FYNNEI. After removal of 4 bases from V and 4 bases from J, the junction contained 5 bases not matched to a gene. This CDR3 has 14 amino acids. The CDR3, as DNA: TGTGCCAGCAGTGCAGGGGGCGCGAGCACTGAAGCTTTCTTT. It specifies CASSAGGASTEAFF.

The CDR3 reads CASSLRETTDTQYF. In DNA form, the CDR3 reads TGTGCCAGCAGCTTGAGAGAAACGACAGATACGCAGTATTTT. This chain uses TRBV5-5 with TRBJ2-3, with D hard to call. Germline V CDR1 and CDR2: SGHKS, YYEKEE (reference sequence). V shed 1 base and J shed 3 bases, with 9 bases lying between them. The CDR3 totals 14 residues.

The chain is built from TRBV5-1 and TRBJ2-1; 8 nucleotides align to TRBD2. Unmatched junction bases numbered 4, after V lost 0 bases and J lost 5 bases. Per germline, CDR1 SGHRS and CDR2 YFSETQ. This CDR3 has 15 amino acids. This chain's CDR3 is CASSLGLAQNNEQFF. Here the CDR3 DNA reads TGCGCCAGCAGCTTGGGACTAGCGCAAAACAATGAGCAGTTCTTC.

This clone was observed a single time. This sequence joins TRBV29-1 and TRBJ1-1, with D possibly matching TRBD1 (5 bases). Looked up from germline, CDR1 is SQVTM and CDR2 is ANQGSEA. Trimming took off 2 bases at V and 1 base at J, with 14 bases between the two ends. The CDR3 consists of 15 residues. CDR3 loop: CSVESGPGGNTEAFF. For the CDR3, the DNA is TGCAGCGTTGAATCCGGTCCGGGGGGGAACACTGAAGCTTTCTTT.

The gene calls are TRBV9 and TRBJ2-3; 8 positions match TRBD2. This CDR3 spans 16 amino acids. CDR1 and CDR2 from the germline V gene are SGDLS and YYNGEE. V gave up 0 bases and J gave up 1 base; unmatched junction bases: 4. CDR3 DNA: TGTGCCAGCAGCGTAGCGGGGGGGGGCGGCACAGATACGCAGTATTTT. This gives the protein CASSVAGGGGTDTQYF.

This clone was seen only once. The CDR3 DNA reads TGTGCCAGTACCAAATCGGACAGAAACACCGGGGAGCTGTTTTTT. Encoded protein: CASTKSDRNTGELFF. This sequence joins TRBV19 and TRBJ2-2; D might be TRBD1 (6 bases). Germline assignment: CDR1 LNHDA and CDR2 SQIVND (reference sequence). The CDR3 is 15 amino acids. V lost 7 bases and J lost 2, with 14 bases in between.

The genes are TRBV25-1 and TRBJ2-7; weak D call: TRBD1 (6 bases). Trimming removed 2 bases from V and 5 bases from J, with 25 bases in between. This CDR3 has 18 residues. Germline V CDR1 and CDR2: MGHDK, SYGVNS. The CDR3 DNA is TGTGCCAGCAGTGAAAGGGGCAACAGGGAAGGCTCCAAAGACGAGCAGTACTTC. It codes for CASSERGNREGSKDEQYF.

The chain carries TRBV30 and TRBJ1-1; perhaps TRBD1 as D (6 bases). CDR1 is GTSNPN and CDR2 is SVGIG in the germline V gene (reference sequence). The V end lost 2 bases, the J end lost 5 bases, and 12 bases lay between the germline ends. The CDR3 is 13 amino acids. The CDR3 region has the DNA TGTGCCTGGAGTCTTACCGGGACAACTGAAGCTTTCTTT. Protein: CAWSLTGTTEAFF.

The chain couples TRBV19 to TRBJ1-1, with 8 bases matching TRBD1. Germline V gene lookup returns CDR1 LNHDA and CDR2 SQIVND (reference sequence). V was pared by 5 bases and J by 4 bases, with 9 bases of the junction left unmatched. The CDR3 runs 15 residues. Here the CDR3 reads CASSQGAALGTEAFF. The CDR3 DNA reads as TGTGCCAGTAGTCAGGGGGCAGCCCTAGGCACTGAAGCTTTCTTT.

The CDR3 is CAWSPGLASGELFF. The CDR3 region has the DNA TGTGCCTGGAGCCCGGGACTAGCGTCCGGGGAGCTGTTTTTT. This chain joins TRBV30 and TRBJ2-2; 10 bases match TRBD2. Germline V lookup: CDR1 GTSNPN, CDR2 SVGIG (reference sequence). The CDR3 sequence is 14 residues long. V was pared by 3 bases and J by 6 bases, with 4 bases of the junction left unmatched.

The chain joins TRBV14 to TRBJ1-2; no clear D. The length of the CDR3 is 13 residues. Between the trimmed V and J ends, which lost 1 base and 2 bases, there was a span of 5 bases. Germline assignment: CDR1 SGHDN and CDR2 FVKESK. In DNA form, the CDR3 reads TGTGCCAGCAGCCAAGCCATCAACTATGGCTACACCTTC. Its protein product is CASSQAINYGYTF.

The CDR3 coding sequence is TGTGCCAGCAGCCTGGCAGATGGACAGGCCGTGAACACTGAAGCTTTCTTT. It codes for CASSLADGQAVNTEAFF. The chain links TRBV5-8 to TRBJ1-1; TRBD1 matches at 7 bases. V shed 4 bases, J shed 0 bases, and the junction held 12 bases outside the gene matches. Germline V CDR1 and CDR2: SGHTS, YDEGEE. The CDR3 is made up of 17 amino acids.